Detailed here is one TCR beta chain. Its antigen remains unidentified. The method was immunoSEQ multiplex PCR; TCRdb's version includes in-frame clones alone and lacks a portion of them. The repertoire holds over a million clones, with approximately 98% as singletons. This sample was taken from a study of shared clonotypes between healthy human individuals. On the study more broadly: Per-donor plates numbered three CD4 naive, three CD4 memory, two CD8 naive and one CD8 memory. Study conclusions and caveats: In the sorted subsets, rarefaction showed sequencing was incomplete despite large depth. Shared clonotypes across all four donors exceeded non-shared ones in generation probability.

The J segment lost 2 bases and the V segment lost 1 base, leaving 6 bases of the junction unmatched. Germline CDR1 LGHNA, CDR2 YSLEER. The CDR3 runs to 16 residues. Donors were healthy HIV-negative adults without recently reported acute infections or vaccinations. The material sequenced was naive CD4+ T cells sorted from blood. Subset specified: CD45RA+ positively selected. The gene calls are TRBV4-3 and TRBJ2-7, with 9 bases identical to TRBD2. This clonotype originated in a man younger than 45 in good health. DNA for the CDR3: TGCGCCAGCAGCCAAGGGGGAGCTAGCGGGACCTACGAGCAGTACTTC. Translating it yields CASSQGGASGTYEQYF.